This T cell receptor (beta chain) came from a study of OX40 agonist ivuxolimab in advanced cancers. Across the whole study: Patients were infused with ivuxolimab every 2 weeks at 0.01 to 10 mg/kg. At about 82% male, the cohort had a mean age of about 55 years, ranging from 23 to 79. Study results and limitations: Relatively little clonal expansion, among the lowest observed, appeared in partial responders at 0.1-3.0 mg/kg. Clonal expansion by week 6 occurred in CD4+ and CD8+ blood T cells (at 0.1 to 3.0 mg/kg).

Germline V CDR1 and CDR2: SGDLS, YYNGEE. This CDR3 comprises 14 residues. The V end was cut by 6 bases, the J end by 0 bases, with 10 bases between. As to this clone: Its antigen is currently unknown.

The table came from immunoSEQ multiplex PCR; TCRdb's copy has only in-frame clones and leaves some out. The sample consists of about 75,000 clones, about 88% of them appearing once. The specimen was CD4+ or CD8+ T cells sorted from blood, collected in a trial of the OX40 agonist ivuxolimab. The chain recombines TRBV9 with TRBJ1-3; weak D call: TRBD1 (5 bases). The sequence came from an adult with an advanced solid tumor such as melanoma, head and neck, liver or kidney cancer. CDR3 nucleotides: TGTGCCAGCACCCTTGGGGCCTCTGGAAACACCATATATTTT. This gives the protein CASTLGASGNTIYF.